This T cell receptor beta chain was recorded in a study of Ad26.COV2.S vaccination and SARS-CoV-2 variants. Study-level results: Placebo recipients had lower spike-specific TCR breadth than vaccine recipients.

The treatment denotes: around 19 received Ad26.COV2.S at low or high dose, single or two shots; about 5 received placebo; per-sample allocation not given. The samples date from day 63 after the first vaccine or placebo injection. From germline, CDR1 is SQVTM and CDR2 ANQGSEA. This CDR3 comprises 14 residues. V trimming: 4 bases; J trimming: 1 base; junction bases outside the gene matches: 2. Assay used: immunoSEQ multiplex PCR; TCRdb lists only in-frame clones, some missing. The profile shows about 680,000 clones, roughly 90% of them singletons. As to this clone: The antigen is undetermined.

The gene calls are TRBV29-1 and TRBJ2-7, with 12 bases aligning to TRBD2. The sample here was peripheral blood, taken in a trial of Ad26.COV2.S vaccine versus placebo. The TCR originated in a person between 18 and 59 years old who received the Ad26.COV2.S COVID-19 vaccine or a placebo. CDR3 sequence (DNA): TGCAGCGTTGCCGGACTAGCGGGGTCCTACGAGCAGTACTTC. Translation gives CSVAGLAGSYEQYF.